The subject of this entry is one T cell receptor beta chain. Its antigen specificity is not known. No much larger clonotype is one base removed from it; base qualities were not supplied. This sample was taken from a study of blood T cell repertoires in COVID-19 (dated by TCRdb to the early 2020s). About the investigation overall: The collaborator samples originated in the United States, Italy and Spain and spanned the acute and convalescent phases of COVID-19. Deeply sampled blood TCRbeta repertoires from subjects exposed to, actively infected with, or recovered from COVID-19 were included in the dataset. The sample metadata nearly always contained a de-identified subject ID, COVID-19 status, age in years and sex. Where HLA class I and class II types were available, the types were taken from metadata supplied by the sample provider, not from assay-based typing. The prospective study material was composed of cDNA or gDNA derived from T cells, B-cell-depleted T cells, or PBMCs. The samples were drawn from two sources: the first 160 participants of the ongoing ImmuneRACE study, and fewer than 1,500 subjects contributed by 6 global collaborators. The repertoires were released in a freely available public database meant as a resource for research on the immune response to SARS-CoV-2.

The immunoSEQ Assay, a bias-controlled multiplex PCR, was used to amplify TCRbeta CDR3 regions from genomic DNA. Per the source publication's procedure: Nucleated cell counts per sample were estimated from amplification of reference gene primers within the assay. Sequence reads were collapsed and filtered to measure the absolute abundance of every unique TCRbeta CDR3 rearrangement. For each sample, productive Simpson clonality was calculated as the square root of Simpson's diversity index over productive rearrangements. Drawn from immuneACCESS, this table holds only the in-frame rearrangements with V and J called that TCRdb kept. Clones are partly lost; checked studies trace under half to an unresolved V gene and leave the rest unexplained. V, J and clone size derive from that table, while D and trimming were established from the DNA sequence. Here the sample has about 330,000 clones; approximately 88% occur a single time. In total, the top ten clones hold around 8.9% of the sample.

One collaborating source in Seattle enrolled patients during active infection and followed them longitudinally through the course of disease. Each collaborating institution followed its own protocols to collect whole blood in K2EDTA tubes. For TCRbeta analysis, collaborators shipped samples as frozen whole blood, isolated PBMCs, or DNA extracted from either of those sample types. What the work shows at the level of the full study, not this receptor alone: Clinical and demographic metadata were provided uncurated, with the amount varying by source and participant.

The germline V gene (reference sequence) gives CDR1 as LNHDA and CDR2 as SQIVND. V and J lose 4 bases and 7 bases, and a span of 11 bases separates them. Measured from the cysteine to the phenylalanine, the CDR3 is 13 residues long. Kept here is only the CDR3 DNA, which spans 39 bases and is read in frame from base 1. This sequence was found in a man aged 25 to 40 with COVID-19, enrolled during active disease. Sequences were obtained from peripheral blood. This receptor chain uses TRBV19 and TRBJ2-1; confidence is insufficient to name the D gene. This receptor has the CDR3 CASSTESANEQFF. Here is the DNA: TGTGCCAGTAGTACGGAGTCAGCTAATGAGCAGTTCTTC.